These T cell receptor beta chains were read from a single sample in a study of OX40 agonist ivuxolimab in advanced cancers. Some clones are missing from TCRdb's copy, which holds only in-frame ones; the method was immunoSEQ multiplex PCR. The sample lists 40,000 to 50,000 clones, about 91% seen once, with roughly 5% in the top ten. The source material was CD4+ or CD8+ T cells sorted from blood, sampled in a trial of the OX40 agonist ivuxolimab. These receptor sequences come from an adult with an advanced solid tumor such as melanoma, head and neck, liver or kidney cancer. Each CDR3 is given without its conserved first and last residue. Rows may omit the clone size; those that give it use once, few, many or a size class.

abundance	v_gene	j_gene	CDR3aa
.	TRBV27	TRBJ2-5	ASRVGGVPETQY
once	TRBV11-3	TRBJ2-1	ASSLEANNEQF
.	TRBV28	TRBJ1-5	ASSLNQPQH
once	TRBV6-6	TRBJ1-1	ASSSGTTEAF
.	TRBV9	TRBJ1-1	ASSPDGQYEAF
.	TRBV6-1	TRBJ2-2	ASRYREGTGELF
.	TRBV5-1	TRBJ2-2	ASSWGMELF
once	TRBV7-9	TRBJ2-3	ASSLADWTVPLTDTQY
.	TRBV6-8	TRBJ2-7	ASSYARSAGISYEQY
.	TRBV4-3	TRBJ2-1	ASSQDGGEAEQF
.	TRBV2	TRBJ2-5	ASSPGPGLAEPD
.	TRBV7-9	TRBJ1-6	ASSAPGQGDSPLH
.	TRBV29-1	TRBJ2-2	SVVPLAPGELF
.	TRBV10-3	TRBJ1-1	AISETRTEEAF
once	TRBV29-1	TRBJ2-1	SVKPGLARNEQF
.	TRBV6-5	TRBJ1-3	ASSLASGNTIY
.	TRBV30	TRBJ2-2	AWSGTGGSTGELF
once	TRBV6-6	TRBJ2-1	ASSPWGNEQF
.	TRBV9	TRBJ2-1	ASSAATGSLSSYNEQF
.	TRBV11-3	TRBJ2-7	ASSLVNTDEQY
.	TRBV4-1	TRBJ1-2	ASSQDRNRGLYGYT
once	TRBV6-5	TRBJ1-5	ATSIGGSNQPQH
.	TRBV28	TRBJ2-1	ASSMPYYDNEQF
medium-sized	TRBV27	TRBJ2-1	ASSKIQSSYNEQF
.	TRBV27	TRBJ2-1	ASSLAWGKLPEF
.	TRBV15	TRBJ1-1	ATSRVGRGRASAF
.	TRBV4-1	TRBJ2-7	ASSQGRGTSSIYEQY
once	TRBV5-1	TRBJ2-3	ASSGKARGLTDTQY
.	TRBV28	TRBJ2-7	ASRLGQGIYEQY
.	TRBV29-1	TRBJ2-7	SGGQGYEQY
.	TRBV4-1	TRBJ2-5	ASSQATGQGTQY
once	TRBV27	TRBJ2-3	ASSAWTSGYSTDTQY
.	TRBV5-1	TRBJ1-4	ASSTYRERGEKLF
.	TRBV6-1	TRBJ2-5	ASSARDRAQETQY
once	TRBV13	TRBJ1-2	ASSHSWDRENYGYT
.	TRBV11-3	TRBJ2-2	ASSPRDDTGELF
.	TRBV27	TRBJ2-5	ASSLSGETQY
once	TRBV7-9	TRBJ2-3	ASSLWQGATDTQY
.	TRBV27	TRBJ2-2	ASRFRAGGTGELF
.	TRBV7-2	TRBJ2-1	ASSYNEDYNEQF
.	TRBV7-6	TRBJ2-1	ASSTTVPSGYNEQF
.	TRBV5-1	TRBJ1-3	ASTTSSGRGNTIY
.	TRBV7-9	TRBJ2-1	ASSNRDRAHNEQF
.	TRBV10-3	TRBJ1-1	ATAGTNTEAF
once	TRBV2	TRBJ1-6	ARIQGQGTSPLH